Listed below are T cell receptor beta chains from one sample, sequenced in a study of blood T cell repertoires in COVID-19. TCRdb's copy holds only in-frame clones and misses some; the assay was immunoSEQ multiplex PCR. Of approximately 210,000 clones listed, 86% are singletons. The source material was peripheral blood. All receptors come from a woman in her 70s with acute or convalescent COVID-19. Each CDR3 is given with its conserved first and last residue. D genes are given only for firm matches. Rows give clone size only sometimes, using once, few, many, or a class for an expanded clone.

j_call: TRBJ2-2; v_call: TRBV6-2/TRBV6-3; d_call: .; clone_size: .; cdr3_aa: CASSQRTVTGELFF; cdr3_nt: TGTGCCAGCAGTCAGAGGACAGTAACCGGGGAGCTGTTTTTT
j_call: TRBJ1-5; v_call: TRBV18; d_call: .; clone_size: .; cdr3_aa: CASSPEGTGNQPQHF; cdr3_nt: TGTGCCAGCTCACCGGAGGGGACCGGCAATCAGCCCCAGCATTTT
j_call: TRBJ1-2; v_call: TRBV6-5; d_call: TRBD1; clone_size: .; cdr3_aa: CASTPGTGSYGYTF; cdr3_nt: TGTGCCAGCACCCCCGGGACAGGTTCTTATGGCTACACCTTC
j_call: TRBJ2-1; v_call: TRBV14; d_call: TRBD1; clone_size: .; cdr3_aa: CASSQDRGTYNEQFF; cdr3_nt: TGTGCCAGCAGCCAGGACAGGGGAACCTACAATGAGCAGTTCTTC
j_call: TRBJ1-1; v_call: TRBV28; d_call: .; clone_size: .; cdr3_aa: CASSLRAEAFF; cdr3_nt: TGTGCCAGCAGTTTGAGAGCCGAAGCTTTCTTT
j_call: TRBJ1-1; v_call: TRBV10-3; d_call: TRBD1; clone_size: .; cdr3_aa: CAISDRDSRAFF; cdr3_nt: TGTGCCATCAGTGACCGGGACAGTCGAGCTTTCTTT
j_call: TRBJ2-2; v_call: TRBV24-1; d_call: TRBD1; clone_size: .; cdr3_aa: CATSRQGDTGELFF; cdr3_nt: TGTGCCACCAGTAGGCAGGGGGACACCGGGGAGCTGTTTTTT
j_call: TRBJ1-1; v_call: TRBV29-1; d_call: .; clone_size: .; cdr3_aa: CSALNVNTEAFF; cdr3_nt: TGCAGCGCGCTAAACGTGAACACTGAAGCTTTCTTT
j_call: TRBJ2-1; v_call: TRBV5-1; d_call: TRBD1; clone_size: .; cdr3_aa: CASSPRQGSYNEQFF; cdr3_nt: TGCGCCAGCAGCCCTCGACAGGGATCCTACAATGAGCAGTTCTTC
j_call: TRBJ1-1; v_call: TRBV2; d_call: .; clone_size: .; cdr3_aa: CATRESRDTEAFF; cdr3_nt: TGTGCCACCAGGGAAAGCAGGGACACTGAAGCTTTCTTT
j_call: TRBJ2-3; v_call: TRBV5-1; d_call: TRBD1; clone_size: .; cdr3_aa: CASSLAGQGWPSTDTQYF; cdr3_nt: TGCGCCAGCAGCTTGGCGGGACAGGGGTGGCCTAGCACAGATACGCAGTATTTT
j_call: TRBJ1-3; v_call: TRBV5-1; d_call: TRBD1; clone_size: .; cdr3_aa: CASSQGQGPGNTIYF; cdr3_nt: TGCGCCAGCAGCCAGGGACAGGGGCCTGGAAACACCATATATTTT
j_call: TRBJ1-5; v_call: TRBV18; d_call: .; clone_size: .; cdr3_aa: CASSPAGNSNQPQHF; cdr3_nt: TGTGCCAGCTCACCGGCAGGGAATAGCAATCAGCCCCAGCATTTT
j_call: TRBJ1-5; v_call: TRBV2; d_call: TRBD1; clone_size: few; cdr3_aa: CASSTNRGHQPQHF; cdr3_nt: TGTGCCAGCAGTACTAACAGGGGGCATCAGCCCCAGCATTTT
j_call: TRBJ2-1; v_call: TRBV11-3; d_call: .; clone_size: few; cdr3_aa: CASSLTGVNEQFF; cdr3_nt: TGTGCCAGCAGCTTAACGGGAGTGAATGAGCAGTTCTTC
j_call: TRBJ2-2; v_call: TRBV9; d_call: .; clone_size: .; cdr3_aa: CASSEEAAGELFF; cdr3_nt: TGTGCCAGCAGCGAGGAGGCAGCCGGGGAGCTGTTTTTT
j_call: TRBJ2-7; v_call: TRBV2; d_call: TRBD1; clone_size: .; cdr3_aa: CASNGQGAYEQYF; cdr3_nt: TGTGCCAGCAATGGCCAGGGGGCCTACGAGCAGTACTTC
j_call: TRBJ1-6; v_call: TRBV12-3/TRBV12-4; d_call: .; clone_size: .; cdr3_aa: CASSLWGGPLHF; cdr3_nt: TGTGCCAGCAGTTTATGGGGGGGACCCCTCCACTTT
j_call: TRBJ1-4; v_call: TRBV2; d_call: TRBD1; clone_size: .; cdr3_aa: CASSAWTGGQFNEKLFF; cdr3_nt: TGTGCCAGCAGCGCATGGACAGGCGGACAATTTAATGAAAAACTGTTTTTT
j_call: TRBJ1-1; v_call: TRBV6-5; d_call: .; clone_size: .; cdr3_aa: CASRWVWAENTEAFF; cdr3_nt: TGTGCCAGCAGGTGGGTCTGGGCAGAGAACACTGAAGCTTTCTTT
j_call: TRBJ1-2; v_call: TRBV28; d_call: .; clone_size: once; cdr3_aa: CASSLGDVGGGSYGYTF; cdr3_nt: TGTGCCAGCAGTTTAGGGGACGTAGGAGGAGGGAGCTATGGCTACACCTTC
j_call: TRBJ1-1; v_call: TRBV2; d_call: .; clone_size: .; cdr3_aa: CASTQVSGAEAFF; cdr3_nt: TGTGCCAGCACCCAGGTGAGTGGCGCTGAAGCTTTCTTT
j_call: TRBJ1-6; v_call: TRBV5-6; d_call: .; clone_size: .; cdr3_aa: CASSLATGNSPLHF; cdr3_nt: TGTGCCAGCAGCTTAGCGACGGGAAATTCACCCCTCCACTTT
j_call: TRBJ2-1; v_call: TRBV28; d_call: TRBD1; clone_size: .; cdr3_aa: CASSLSGQGTNEQFF; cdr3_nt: TGTGCCAGCAGTTTATCGGGACAGGGGACGAATGAGCAGTTCTTC
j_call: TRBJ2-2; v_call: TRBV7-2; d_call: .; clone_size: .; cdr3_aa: CASSLASTPTGELFF; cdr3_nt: TGTGCCAGCAGCTTAGCGTCTACGCCGACCGGGGAGCTGTTTTTT
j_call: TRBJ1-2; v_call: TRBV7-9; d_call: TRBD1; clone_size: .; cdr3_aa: CASSPRVRGQGDGYTF; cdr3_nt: TGTGCCAGCAGCCCCCGAGTCAGGGGACAGGGCGATGGCTACACCTTC
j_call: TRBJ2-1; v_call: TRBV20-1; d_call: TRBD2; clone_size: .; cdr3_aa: CSASLREALGFF; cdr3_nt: TGCAGTGCTAGTTTGCGGGAGGCCCTCGGGTTCTTC
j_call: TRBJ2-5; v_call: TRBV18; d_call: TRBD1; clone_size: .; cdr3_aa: CASSSTGGERETQYF; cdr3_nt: TGTGCCAGCTCATCGACAGGGGGCGAGCGAGAGACCCAGTACTTC
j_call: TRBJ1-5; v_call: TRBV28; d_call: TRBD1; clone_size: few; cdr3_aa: CASSSQGSNQPQHF; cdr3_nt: TGTGCCAGCAGTTCACAGGGGAGCAATCAGCCCCAGCATTTT
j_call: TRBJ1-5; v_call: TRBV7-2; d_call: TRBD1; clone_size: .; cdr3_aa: CASSLEGARPQHF; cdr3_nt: TGTGCCAGCAGCTTAGAGGGGGCGAGACCCCAGCATTTT
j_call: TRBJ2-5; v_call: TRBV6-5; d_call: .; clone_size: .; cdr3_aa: CASSQVLETQYF; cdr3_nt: TGTGCCAGCAGCCAGGTCTTGGAGACCCAGTACTTC
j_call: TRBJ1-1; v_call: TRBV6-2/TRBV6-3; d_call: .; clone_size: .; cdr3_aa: CASSYGGGRDTEAFF; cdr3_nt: TGTGCCAGCAGTTACGGGGGGGGGCGAGATACTGAAGCTTTCTTT
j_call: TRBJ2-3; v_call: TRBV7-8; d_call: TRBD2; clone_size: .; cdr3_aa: CASSPPGLAGGDTQYF; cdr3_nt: TGTGCCAGCAGCCCCCCGGGACTAGCGGGGGGTGATACGCAGTATTTT
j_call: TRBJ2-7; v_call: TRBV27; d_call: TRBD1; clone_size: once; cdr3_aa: CASRTGTSYEQYF; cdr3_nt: TGTGCCAGCCGGACAGGGACCTCCTACGAGCAGTACTTC
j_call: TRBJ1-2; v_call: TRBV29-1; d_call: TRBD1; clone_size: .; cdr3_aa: CSVRQGYMVGYTF; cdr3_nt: TGCAGCGTTCGACAGGGTTACATGGTGGGCTACACCTTC
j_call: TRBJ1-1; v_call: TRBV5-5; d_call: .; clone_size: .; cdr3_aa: CASSPPRGEAFF; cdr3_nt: TGTGCCAGCAGCCCACCGAGGGGGGAAGCTTTCTTT
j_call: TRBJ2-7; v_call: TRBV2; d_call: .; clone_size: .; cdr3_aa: CASGRRANYEQYF; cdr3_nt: TGTGCCAGCGGGAGGCGGGCTAACTACGAGCAGTACTTC
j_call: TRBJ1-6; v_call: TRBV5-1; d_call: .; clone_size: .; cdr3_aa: CASSLVQGADGTRLSPLHF; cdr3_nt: TGCGCCAGCAGCTTGGTACAGGGAGCAGACGGGACGCGGCTATCACCCCTCCACTTT
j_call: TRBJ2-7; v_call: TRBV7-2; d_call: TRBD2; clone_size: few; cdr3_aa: CASRDGTSSYEQYF; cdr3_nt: TGTGCCAGCAGAGACGGGACTAGCTCCTACGAGCAGTACTTC
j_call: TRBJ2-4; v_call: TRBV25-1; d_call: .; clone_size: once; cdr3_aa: CASSGAGVKNIQYF; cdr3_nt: TGTGCCAGCAGTGGTGCAGGGGTCAAAAACATTCAGTACTTC
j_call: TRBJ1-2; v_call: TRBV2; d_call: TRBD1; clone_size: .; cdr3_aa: CASRDRFLNYGYTF; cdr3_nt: TGTGCCAGCAGGGACAGGTTCCTGAACTATGGCTACACCTTC
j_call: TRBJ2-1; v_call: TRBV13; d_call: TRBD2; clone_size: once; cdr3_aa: CASSLLGLAVSYNEQFF; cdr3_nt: TGTGCCAGCAGCTTGCTGGGACTAGCCGTCTCCTACAATGAGCAGTTCTTC
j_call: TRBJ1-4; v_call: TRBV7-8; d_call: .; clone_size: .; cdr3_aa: CASSSHNEKLFF; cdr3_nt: TGTGCCAGCAGCTCCCATAATGAAAAACTGTTTTTT
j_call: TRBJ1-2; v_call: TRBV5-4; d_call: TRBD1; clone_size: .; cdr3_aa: CASSPGTVPYGYTF; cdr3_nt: TGTGCCAGCAGCCCCGGGACAGTTCCCTATGGCTACACCTTC